Shown below are 27 T cell receptor beta chains from a single sample sequenced in a study of Graves' ophthalmopathy and Graves' hyperthyroidism. TCR beta CDR3 regions were amplified from RNA transcripts. Investigators did first-round RT-PCR with HTBI primers, then second-round multiplex PCR. Using its own MiXCR run on the multiplex PCR reads, TCRdb lists one record per CDR3 protein. The sample comprises 230,000 or so distinct CDR3 sequences, around 45% of which are singletons, and less than 50% rests with the top ten. Sequencing used peripheral blood. The receptors come from an adult man with Graves' ophthalmopathy.

The gene calls are TRBV15 and TRBJ2-2, with 14 nucleotides matching TRBD2. Germline-derived CDR1 and CDR2 are LNHNV and YYDKDF (reference sequence). The length of the CDR3 is 18 residues. V lost 1 base and J lost 4; bases outside the gene matches: 5. This chain's CDR3 is CATSRGTSGGRSTGELFF. Written as DNA, the CDR3 is TGTGCCACCAGCAGAGGGACTAGCGGGGGGAGAAGCACCGGGGAGCTGTTTTTT. Full variable domain (outside the CDR3, taken from reference TRBV15 and TRBJ2-2): DAMVIQNPRYQVTQFGKPVTLSCSQTLNHNVMYWYQQKSSQAPKLLFHYYDKDFNNEADTPDNFQSRRPNTSFCFLDIRSPGLGDTAMYLCATSRGTSGGRSTGELFFGEGSRLTVL.

The CDR3 nucleotides read TGTGCCATCAGTGGGACAGGGGACTCTTCGGATGGCTACACCTTC. Translating gives CAISGTGDSSDGYTF. This sequence joins TRBV10-3 and TRBJ1-2, with TRBD1 matching 9 bases. Germline V CDR1 and CDR2: ENHRY, SYGVKD. The CDR3 is made up of 15 amino acids. Unmatched junction bases numbered 9, after V lost 4 bases and J lost 6 bases.

The chain uses TRBV7-6 and TRBJ1-6, with a tentative D call TRBD1 (5 bases). Germline CDR1 and CDR2: SGHVS and FNYEAQ. V was trimmed by 2 bases and J by 10 bases, leaving 12 bases between them. CDR3 length: 14 amino acids. In DNA form, the CDR3 reads TGTGCCAGCAGCTTATGGGTACGGGGGTCACCCCTCCACTTT. This encodes CASSLWVRGSPLHF.

In this sample, this clonotype turned up a few times. The CDR3 nucleotides read TGTGCCATCAGTTCTAGCGGCCAAGAGACCCAGTACTTC. It codes for CAISSSGQETQYF. The rearrangement joins TRBV10-3 to TRBJ2-5; TRBD2 matches at 7 bases. Trimming at V came to 5 bases and at J to 1 base, leaving 1 base not matched to a gene. The germline CDR1 and CDR2 sequences are ENHRY and SYGVKD. The CDR3 contains 13 residues.

This chain joins TRBV7-9 and TRBJ2-7; tentatively, D is TRBD1 (6 bases). Germline V gives CDR1 SEHNR, CDR2 FQNEAQ (reference sequence). CDR3 length equals 15 residues. V lost 4 bases to trimming and J lost 0 bases, with 13 bases between them. In nucleotides, the CDR3 is TGTGCCAGCAGCTACGGACAGTTTAGCTCCTACGAGCAGTACTTC. This gives the protein CASSYGQFSSYEQYF. Combining the CDR3 with reference TRBV7-9 and TRBJ2-7 gives the whole variable domain DTGVSQNPRHKITKRGQNVTFRCDPISEHNRLYWYRQTLGQGPEFLTYFQNEAQLEKSRLLSDRFSAERPKGSFSTLEIQRTEQGDSAMYLCASSYGQFSSYEQYFGPGTRLTVT.

This clonotype was seen once. The CDR3 protein is CASSLDGRLNTGELFF. The CDR3 region has the DNA TGTGCCAGCAGCTTAGACGGGAGATTGAACACCGGGGAGCTGTTTTTT. The V and J genes are TRBV11-1 and TRBJ2-2; D perhaps matches TRBD2 (6 bases). The germline gives CDR1 SGHAT, CDR2 FQDESV (reference sequence). The CDR3 sequence is 16 residues long. V gave up 1 base and J gave up 1 base, with 10 bases separating them.

This clonotype was picked up a small number of times. The chain employs TRBV11-1 and TRBJ2-7; 8 nucleotides match TRBD2. V shed 4 bases, J shed 6 bases, and the junction held 5 bases outside the gene matches. Germline lookup yields CDR1 SGHAT and CDR2 FQDESV (reference sequence). This CDR3 contains 13 residues. The CDR3 sequence is CASSYLAGGEQYF. In DNA, the CDR3 is TGTGCCAGCAGCTACCTCGCGGGGGGCGAGCAGTACTTC.

The V call is TRBV29-1, the J call TRBJ1-2; tentatively, D is TRBD1 (6 bases). Germline V gives CDR1 SQVTM, CDR2 ANQGSEA. The CDR3 runs 19 residues. With 3 bases removed from V and 4 bases from J, the gap between germline ends came to 30 bases. The CDR3 reads CSVDGLGGRSAKYFYGYTF. The CDR3 DNA follows: TGCAGCGTTGACGGGCTTGGGGGCAGATCGGCTAAATATTTCTATGGCTACACCTTC. The variable domain in full, with the rest retrieved from reference TRBV29-1 and TRBJ1-2, is SAVISQKPSRDICQRGTSLTIQCQVDSQVTMMFWYRQQPGQSLTLIATANQGSEATYESGFVIDKFPISRPNLTFSTLTVSNMSPEDSSIYLCSVDGLGGRSAKYFYGYTFGSGTRLTVV.

This clonotype has only a few counts. One junction end disagrees with the germline gene, perhaps due to a read error. The J gene is TRBJ1-1, the V gene TRBV10-3, with D perhaps TRBD1 (6 bases). The V gene's germline CDR1 is ENHRY and CDR2 SYGVKD. This CDR3 contains 13 residues. The CDR3 is CASSADRNTEAFF. As DNA, the CDR3 is TGTGCCAGCAGTGCGGACAGGAACACTGAAGCTTTCTTT.

Concerning this clonotype itself: Relative to the germline gene, one junction end is altered; a read error may explain this. The chain employs TRBV9 and TRBJ1-2; D remains unclear. This CDR3 is 14 amino acids long. Per germline, CDR1 SGDLS and CDR2 YYNGEE. CDR3 sequence (DNA): TGTGCCAGCAGCTTAGCGGACCGATACTATGACTACACCTTC. Translation: CASSLADRYYDYTF.

This chain uses TRBV7-9 with TRBJ2-7; 8 bases map to TRBD1. This CDR3 region has 17 residues. Germline CDR1 SEHNR, CDR2 FQNEAQ (reference sequence). V was clipped by 1 base and J by 1 base; unmatched bases: 9. The CDR3 here is CASSLVWGTGPSYEQYF. The CDR3 coding sequence is TGTGCCAGCAGCTTAGTCTGGGGGACAGGACCGTCCTACGAGCAGTACTTC.

Details on this clonotype: A much larger clone lies a single base off, so this may be a read error. The conserved phenylalanine or tryptophan is not found at the CDR3 terminus, so this likely reflects a read error. The rearrangement uses TRBV7-2 and TRBJ1-2; no clear D gene. V was pared by 4 bases and J by 4 bases, with 7 bases between. Germline V gene sequence: CDR1 SGHTA, CDR2 FQGNSA. This CDR3 has 12 residues. CDR3 nucleotide sequence: TGTGCCAGCAGCTCCGGACGCTATGGCTACACCCTC. Protein product: CASSSGRYGYTL.

This clonotype has only a few counts. The CDR3 coding sequence is TGTGCCAGCACCCTAACCGGGACAGGGACCTACGAGCAGTACTTC. This translates into CASTLTGTGTYEQYF. The chain couples TRBV10-3 to TRBJ2-7, with 9 positions matching TRBD1. The V and J ends lost 10 bases and 2 bases, in that order; junction bases with no gene match: 12. The CDR3 has 15 residues. Germline CDR1 ENHRY, CDR2 SYGVKD.

The rearrangement joins TRBV12-3 or TRBV12-4 to TRBJ2-1, with unresolved D. The CDR3 covers 15 residues. The V end lost 2 bases, the J end lost 0 bases, and 8 bases lay between the germline ends. The CDR3 DNA is TGTGCCAGCAGTTTATCAGGAAGCTCCTACAATGAGCAGTTCTTC. It specifies CASSLSGSSYNEQFF.

This clonotype showed up just a few times. The V call is TRBV20-1, the J call TRBJ2-7, with 7 bases aligning to TRBD2. The trim removed 0 bases at V and 3 bases at J, leaving 2 bases unmatched. Germline V gene lookup returns CDR1 DFQATT and CDR2 SNEGSKA (reference sequence). This CDR3 is 13 amino acids long. CDR3: CSARELASYEQYF. The CDR3 nucleotides are TGCAGTGCTAGAGAACTAGCGAGCTACGAGCAGTACTTC.

In regard to this clonotype: Its ends do not fully match the called genes, so a read error is possible. This rearrangement joins TRBV10-2 to TRBJ2-7; no firm D call. Germline V gene data show CDR1 as WSHSY and CDR2 as SAAADI. The CDR3 covers 13 residues. This CDR3 is CASSERKWDEQYF. CDR3 DNA sequence: TGTGCCAGCAGTGAACGTAAGTGGGACGAGCAGTACTTC.

In this sample, this clonotype turned up once. This rearrangement joins TRBV2 to TRBJ2-3; D not certain. Trimming took off 6 bases at V and 5 bases at J, with 9 bases between the two ends. From germline, CDR1 is SNHLY and CDR2 FYNNEI. The CDR3 is made up of 12 amino acids. The CDR3 loop reads CASSLERDTQYF. The CDR3 bases are TGTGCCAGCAGCTTAGAGAGAGATACGCAGTATTTT. Combining the CDR3 with reference TRBV2 and TRBJ2-3 gives the whole variable domain EPEVTQTPSHQVTQMGQEVILRCVPISNHLYFYWYRQILGQKVEFLVSFYNNEISEKSEIFDDQFSVERPDGSNFTLKIRSTKLEDSAMYFCASSLERDTQYFGPGTRLTVL.

The genes are TRBV6-1 and TRBJ2-7; no clear D gene. Germline V gene data show CDR1 as MNHNS and CDR2 as SASEGT. The V and J ends lost 0 bases and 3 bases respectively, with 6 bases between them. This CDR3 is built from 13 residues. The CDR3 DNA is TGTGCCAGCAGTGAAGCGGTGGGCTACGAGCAGTACTTC. Translating it yields CASSEAVGYEQYF.

The V and J genes are TRBV7-3 and TRBJ1-1; D is unresolved. Germline-derived CDR1 and CDR2 are SGHTA and FQGTGA. The CDR3 consists of 16 residues. V gave up 5 bases and J gave up 1 base, with 17 bases separating them. This CDR3 reads CASSLNPLTQNTEAFF. CDR3 coding DNA: TGTGCCAGCAGCCTTAACCCCTTGACCCAGAACACTGAAGCTTTCTTT.

The V and J genes are TRBV6-1 and TRBJ1-2; tentative D call: TRBD1 (5 bases). This CDR3 has 15 amino acids. Deletions cut 3 bases from V and 6 bases from J, with 17 bases between. Per the germline V gene, CDR1 is MNHNS and CDR2 is SASEGT. Here the CDR3 reads CASSDQTAARDGYTF. CDR3 bases: TGTGCCAGCAGTGACCAGACAGCTGCTCGGGATGGCTACACCTTC.

The chain links TRBV9 to TRBJ2-5, with D hard to call. The CDR3 totals 13 residues. Germline assignment: CDR1 SGDLS and CDR2 YYNGEE. Between the trimmed V and J ends, which lost 5 bases and 4 bases, there was a span of 12 bases. The CDR3 loop is CASSATVLETQYF. The DNA of the CDR3 is TGTGCCAGCAGTGCGACTGTCTTAGAGACCCAGTACTTC.

The genes are TRBV6-1 and TRBJ1-5; weak D call: TRBD1 (5 bases). V gave up 5 bases and J gave up 3 bases, with 11 bases separating them. The CDR3 loop spans 14 amino acids. Germline V CDR1 and CDR2: MNHNS, SASEGT. CDR3 in amino acids: CASSLRGVNQPQHF. Here the CDR3 DNA reads TGTGCCAGCAGTTTGCGAGGGGTCAATCAGCCCCAGCATTTT.

There are a few counts of this clonotype. This rearrangement joins TRBV20-1 to TRBJ2-7, with TRBD1 as a possible D gene (6 bases). The CDR3 totals 15 residues. Trimming cost V 0 bases and J 4 bases, with 16 bases left between them. The germline CDR1 and CDR2 sequences are DFQATT and SNEGSKA (reference sequence). The CDR3 is CSARDGGGLSYEQYF. CDR3 bases: TGCAGTGCTAGAGATGGGGGCGGGTTGTCGTACGAGCAGTACTTC.

The CDR3 region is CASSSGSGIWNGYTF. CDR3 DNA: TGTGCCAGCAGCTCCGGCAGTGGGATTTGGAATGGCTACACCTTC. This chain links TRBV7-3 with TRBJ1-2; D remains ambiguous. V lost 4 bases to trimming and J lost 6 bases, with 18 bases between them. The CDR3 is 15 amino acids. Per germline, CDR1 SGHTA and CDR2 FQGTGA.

This clonotype was seen a few times. The V call is TRBV20-1, the J call TRBJ2-5; TRBD2 aligns across 8 bases. Germline CDR1 is DFQATT and CDR2 is SNEGSKA (reference sequence). The CDR3 runs to 18 residues. V was clipped by 1 base and J by 2 bases; unmatched bases: 15. The CDR3 is CSARVAGPSRGVQETQYF. Here the CDR3 DNA reads TGCAGTGCTAGAGTTGCAGGCCCTTCGCGGGGGGTACAAGAGACCCAGTACTTC.

This clonotype has at least ten counts. The V and J genes are TRBV10-1 and TRBJ2-5; 7 bases line up with TRBD2. Germline V CDR1 and CDR2: WNHNN, SYGVQD (reference sequence). CDR3 size: 13 residues. The trim removed 5 bases at V and 5 bases at J, leaving 5 bases unmatched. The DNA of the CDR3 is TGCGCCAGCAGTCCGGGGGGAGGTGAGACCCAGTACTTC. Translation: CASSPGGGETQYF.

This chain uses TRBV5-1 with TRBJ1-3, with D perhaps matching TRBD1 (5 bases). This CDR3 is 15 amino acids long. Germline CDR1 SGHRS, CDR2 YFSETQ. V was pared by 2 bases and J by 0 bases, with 9 bases between. The CDR3, as DNA: TGCGCCAGCAGCTTTCAGGGATACTCTGGAAACACCATATATTTT. This encodes CASSFQGYSGNTIYF.